The 15 T cell receptor beta chains reported below all come from one sample, sequenced in a study of blood T cell repertoires in COVID-19. The protocol was immunoSEQ multiplex PCR, while the TCRdb copy is restricted to in-frame clones and leaves out a portion. The sample holds under 95,000 clones, about 83% seen once. Sequenced input: peripheral blood. All receptors come from a woman between 65 and 79 years old with acute or convalescent COVID-19.

The chain joins TRBV25-1 to TRBJ2-1, with D possibly being TRBD1 (5 bases). The V and J ends lost 9 bases and 1 base respectively, with 13 bases between them. Germline-derived CDR1 and CDR2 are MGHDK and SYGVNS. The CDR3 sequence is 14 residues long. CDR3 region: CASGALTSYNEQFF. The CDR3 coding sequence is TGTGCCAGTGGGGCCCTAACATCCTACAATGAGCAGTTCTTC.

V usage is TRBV11-2 and J usage is TRBJ1-2; the match to TRBD1 covers 7 bases. V shed 4 bases and J 8 bases; nucleotides not matched to a gene: 7. The length of the CDR3 is 13 residues. Germline V gene data show CDR1 as SGHAT and CDR2 as FQNNGV. Written as DNA, the CDR3 is TGTGCCAGCAGCTCTACAGGGGTGGAAGGCTACACCTTC. Its translation is CASSSTGVEGYTF.

This rearrangement joins TRBV4-1 to TRBJ2-2; possible D gene TRBD2, 7 bases. V lost 6 bases to trimming and J lost 0 bases, with 11 bases between them. Germline assignment: CDR1 MGHRA and CDR2 YSYEKL. CDR3 length: 15 residues. CDR3 region: CASRREGANTGELFF. The DNA of the CDR3 is TGCGCCAGCAGAAGGGAGGGGGCGAACACCGGGGAGCTGTTTTTT.

The CDR3 coding sequence is TGTGCCAGCAGTTTACTAGCTAGTGAGCAGTTCTTC. It encodes CASSLLASEQFF. The chain is built from TRBV12-3 or TRBV12-4 and TRBJ2-1; weak D call: TRBD2 (5 bases). The CDR3 totals 12 residues. Trimming shortened V by 2 bases and J by 9 bases, and 8 bases separated the two germline ends.

This chain connects TRBV18 to TRBJ1-1; D call uncertain. The CDR3 has 14 amino acids. Germline loops: CDR1 KGHSH, CDR2 LQKENI. The V end lost 3 bases, the J end lost 5 bases, and 13 bases lay between the germline ends. The CDR3 nucleotides read TGTGCCAGCTCACCGGCGGAGGGAGGAACTGAAGCTTTCTTT. It translates to CASSPAEGGTEAFF. Full variable domain (missing parts from reference TRBV18 and TRBJ1-1): NAGVMQNPRHLVRRRGQEARLRCSPMKGHSHVYWYRQLPEEGLKFMVYLQKENIIDESGMPKERFSAEFPKEGPSILRIQQVVRGDSAAYFCASSPAEGGTEAFFGQGTRLTVV.

The chain is built from TRBV3-1 (or the pseudogene TRBV3-2) and TRBJ1-2; tentative D call: TRBD1 (5 bases). The CDR3 spans 14 residues. CDR1 is LGHDT, CDR2 YNNKEL, per germline (reference sequence). V lost 4 bases and J 7 bases, leaving 16 bases between the germline ends. The chain's CDR3 is CASSPLTVGSGYTF. The CDR3 nucleotides read TGTGCCAGCAGCCCCCTGACAGTCGGAAGTGGCTACACCTTC.

In its sample, this clone was seen once. The junction shows a germline mismatch at one end, possibly a read error. The V gene is TRBV10-2, the J gene TRBJ1-6; TRBD1 might be the D (5 bases). The germline CDR1 and CDR2 sequences are WSHSY and SAAADI. The CDR3 contains 17 residues. Written as DNA, the CDR3 is TGCGCCGGCAGGATTTCGGGCGAGGGGAGGATTAATTCACCCCTCCACTTT. This sequence encodes CAGRISGEGRINSPLHF.

The count of this clone is one. The chain is built from TRBV3-1 (or the pseudogene TRBV3-2) and TRBJ2-2; 8 bases map to TRBD2. Germline CDR1 is LGHDT and CDR2 is YNNKEL (reference sequence). The CDR3 is 16 residues long. J lost 0 bases, V lost 4 bases, and 4 bases had no gene match. CDR3: CASSPGRGANTGELFF. As DNA, the CDR3 is TGTGCCAGCAGCCCCGGGCGGGGGGCGAACACCGGGGAGCTGTTTTTT.

This clone occurred a few times. The chain combines TRBV18 with TRBJ2-5; 13 bases agree with TRBD2. The CDR3 spans 15 residues. The V and J ends lost 6 bases and 3 bases, in that order; junction bases with no gene match: 4. CDR1 is KGHSH and CDR2 is LQKENI in the germline V gene. CDR3 coding DNA: TGTGCCAGCTCCCGCGGACTAGCGGGGGAAGAGACCCAGTACTTC. As protein: CASSRGLAGEETQYF. Using reference TRBV18 and TRBJ2-5 for the parts outside the CDR3, the full variable domain is NAGVMQNPRHLVRRRGQEARLRCSPMKGHSHVYWYRQLPEEGLKFMVYLQKENIIDESGMPKERFSAEFPKEGPSILRIQQVVRGDSAAYFCASSRGLAGEETQYFGPGTRLLVL.

This clone was seen only a few times. The chain carries TRBV7-8 and TRBJ1-1; TRBD1 might be the D (5 bases). The CDR3 is 16 amino acids. Trimming removed 1 base at V and 3 bases at J, with 15 bases between. The germline gives CDR1 SGHVS, CDR2 FQNEAQ. The CDR3 nucleotides read TGTGCCAGCAGCTTAGACGGGGCGCCGGGGGACACTGAAGCTTTCTTT. Residues: CASSLDGAPGDTEAFF. The full variable domain, with the rest looked up from reference TRBV7-8 and TRBJ1-1, is GAGVSQSPRYKVAKRGQDVALRCDPISGHVSLFWYQQALGQGPEFLTYFQNEAQLDKSGLPSDRFFAERPEGSVSTLKIQRTQQEDSAVYLCASSLDGAPGDTEAFFGQGTRLTVV.

V and J are TRBV5-6 and TRBJ1-2; tentatively, D is TRBD1 (5 bases). Germline values: CDR1 SGHDT, CDR2 YYEEEE. This CDR3 has 13 amino acids. Between the trimmed V and J ends, which lost 5 bases and 4 bases, there was a span of 12 bases. CDR3 DNA: TGTGCCAGCAGTCAAGACAGACTCTATGGCTACACCTTC. Residues: CASSQDRLYGYTF.

DNA for the CDR3: TGTGCCACCTTCGAAAGGGGGCAGAACACTGAAGCTTTCTTT. Its protein product is CATFERGQNTEAFF. The genes are TRBV28 and TRBJ1-1; 7 bases fit TRBD1. Germline-derived CDR1 and CDR2 are MDHEN and SYDVKM. There are 14 residues in the CDR3. Trimming at V came to 10 bases and at J to 1 base, leaving 9 bases not matched to a gene.

This clone occurred once. This chain connects TRBV9 to TRBJ2-3; perhaps TRBD1 as D (6 bases). Looked up from germline, CDR1 is SGDLS and CDR2 is YYNGEE. Trimming stripped 4 bases from V and 1 base from J, with 16 bases between. There are 16 residues in the CDR3. CDR3 nucleotide sequence: TGTGCCAGCAGCCCGCGGTGGGGGCTGGGCACAGATACGCAGTATTTT. This encodes CASSPRWGLGTDTQYF.

The chain carries TRBV23-1 and TRBJ1-6; 9 nucleotides agree with TRBD1. TRBV23-1 is an ORF for which the function is uncertain. Trimming removed 3 bases from V and 6 bases from J; junction bases left unmatched: 3. The CDR3 is 15 residues long. CDR3 sequence (DNA): TGCGCCAGCAGTCAGGGGGACAGGGCTAATTCACCCCTCCACTTT. As protein: CASSQGDRANSPLHF.

The V and J genes are TRBV6-1 and TRBJ1-4; D remains unclear. The CDR3 loop spans 16 amino acids. The germline CDR1 and CDR2 sequences are MNHNS and SASEGT. Trimming shortened V by 4 bases and J by 4 bases, and 16 bases separated the two germline ends. CDR3 region: CASSGFLTGNNEKLFF. The CDR3 region has the DNA TGTGCCAGCAGTGGGTTCTTAACCGGGAATAATGAAAAACTGTTTTTT.